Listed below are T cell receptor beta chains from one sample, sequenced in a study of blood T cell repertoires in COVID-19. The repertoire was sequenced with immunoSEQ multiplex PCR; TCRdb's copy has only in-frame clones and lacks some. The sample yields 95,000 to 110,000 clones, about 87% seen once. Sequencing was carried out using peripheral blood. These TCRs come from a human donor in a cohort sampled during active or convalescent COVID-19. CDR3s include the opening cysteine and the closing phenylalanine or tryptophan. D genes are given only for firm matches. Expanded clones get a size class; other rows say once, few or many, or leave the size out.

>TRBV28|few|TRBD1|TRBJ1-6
CASGNPGTGISPLHF
TGTGCCAGCGGCAACCCCGGGACAGGTATTTCACCCCTCCACTTT
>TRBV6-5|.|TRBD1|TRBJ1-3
CASSYSQDRGGNTIYF
TGTGCCAGCAGTTACTCCCAGGACAGGGGAGGAAACACCATATATTTT
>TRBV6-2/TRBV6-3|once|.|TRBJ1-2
CASSYQTNYGYTF
TGTGCCAGCAGTTACCAGACTAACTATGGCTACACCTTC
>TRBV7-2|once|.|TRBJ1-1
CASSLRANTEAFF
TGTGCCAGCAGCCTTCGAGCGAACACTGAAGCTTTCTTT
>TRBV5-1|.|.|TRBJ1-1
CASSSLGGASEAFF
TGCGCCAGCAGCTCTTTAGGGGGGGCTAGTGAAGCTTTCTTT
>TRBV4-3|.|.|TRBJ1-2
CASSQDWGRGADYGYTF
TGCGCCAGCAGCCAAGATTGGGGCAGGGGCGCGGACTATGGCTACACCTTC
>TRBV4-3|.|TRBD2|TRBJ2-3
CASSSRGGETDTQYF
TGCGCCAGCAGCAGCCGTGGGGGGGAAACAGATACGCAGTATTTT
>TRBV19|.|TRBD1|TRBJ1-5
CASSRDRGQGNQPQHF
TGTGCCAGTAGTCGGGACAGGGGGCAAGGGAATCAGCCCCAGCATTTT
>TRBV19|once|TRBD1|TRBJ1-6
CASSPRQGWDSPLHF
TGTGCCAGTAGTCCGAGACAGGGGTGGGATTCACCCCTCCACTTT
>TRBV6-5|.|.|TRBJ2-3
CASSKRGGLADTQYF
TGTGCCAGCAGTAAAAGAGGCGGGCTCGCGGATACGCAGTATTTT
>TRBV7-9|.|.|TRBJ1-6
CASSLAVSAGNSPLHF
TGTGCCAGCAGCTTAGCGGTATCGGCAGGCAATTCACCCCTCCACTTT
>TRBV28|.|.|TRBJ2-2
CASSPSLQGTGELFF
TGTGCCAGCAGTCCCTCCCTACAGGGCACCGGGGAGCTGTTTTTT
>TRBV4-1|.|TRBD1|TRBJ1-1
CASSHTGQGVNTEAFF
TGCGCCAGCAGCCATACTGGACAGGGTGTGAACACTGAAGCTTTCTTT
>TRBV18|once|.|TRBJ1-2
CASSPPGGEGYTF
TGTGCCAGCTCACCACCTGGCGGGGAAGGCTACACCTTC
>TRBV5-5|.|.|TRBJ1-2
CASSLSTGRANYGYTF
TGTGCCAGCAGCTTGTCAACAGGAAGGGCTAACTATGGCTACACCTTC
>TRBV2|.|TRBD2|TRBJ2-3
CASSALAGVGTDTQYF
TGTGCCAGCAGTGCCCTAGCGGGGGTGGGGACAGATACGCAGTATTTT
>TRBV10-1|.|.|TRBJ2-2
CASSEQDYTGELFF
TGCGCCAGCAGTGAGCAGGATTACACCGGGGAGCTGTTTTTT
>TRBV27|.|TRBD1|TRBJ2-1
CASRDTGVGEQFF
TGTGCCAGCAGGGATACAGGGGTCGGTGAGCAGTTCTTC
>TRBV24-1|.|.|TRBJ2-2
CATSDLRSGELFF
TGTGCCACCAGTGATTTGCGTAGCGGGGAGCTGTTTTTT
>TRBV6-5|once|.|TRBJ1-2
CASSLDRLGYGYTF
TGTGCCAGCAGTTTAGACAGGTTGGGGTATGGCTACACCTTC
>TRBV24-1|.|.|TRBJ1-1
CANGTQAFF
TGTGCCAACGGGACTCAGGCTTTCTTT
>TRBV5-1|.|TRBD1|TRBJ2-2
CASSLVQGDTGELFF
TGCGCCAGCAGCTTGGTCCAGGGGGACACCGGGGAGCTGTTTTTT
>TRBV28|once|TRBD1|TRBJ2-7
CASSFPGTGEAEQYF
TGTGCCAGCAGTTTCCCCGGGACAGGGGAGGCCGAGCAGTACTTC
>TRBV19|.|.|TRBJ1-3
CASSMREPSGNTIYF
TGTGCCAGTAGTATGAGGGAGCCTTCTGGAAACACCATATATTTT
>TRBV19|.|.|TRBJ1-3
CASSGLQGASGNTIYF
TGTGCCAGTAGTGGGCTCCAGGGTGCCTCTGGAAACACCATATATTTT
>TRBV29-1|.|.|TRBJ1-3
CSVQVTAGNTIYF
TGCAGCGTTCAGGTGACAGCTGGAAACACCATATATTTT
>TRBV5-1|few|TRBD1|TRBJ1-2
CASSESGQVLFYGYTF
TGCGCCAGCAGCGAGAGCGGACAGGTCCTATTCTATGGCTACACCTTC
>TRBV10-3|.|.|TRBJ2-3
CAIRARARSTDTQYF
TGTGCCATCAGGGCCCGAGCGCGCAGCACAGATACGCAGTATTTT
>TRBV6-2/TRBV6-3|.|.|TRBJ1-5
CASSSAGTHNQPQHF
TGTGCCAGCAGCTCCGCCGGGACTCACAATCAGCCCCAGCATTTT
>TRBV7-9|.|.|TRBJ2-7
CASSRQDSDYEQYF
TGTGCCAGCTCCCGTCAAGACAGCGACTACGAGCAGTACTTC
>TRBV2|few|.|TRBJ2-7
CASRLVAAEQYF
TGTGCCAGCAGACTAGTTGCGGCCGAGCAGTACTTC
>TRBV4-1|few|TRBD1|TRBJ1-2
CASSPHNPRTGEFYTF
TGCGCCAGCAGCCCCCACAATCCAAGGACAGGAGAGTTCTACACCTTC
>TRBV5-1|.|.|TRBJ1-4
CASSLAGAATNEKLFF
TGCGCCAGCAGCTTGGCTGGAGCAGCAACTAATGAAAAACTGTTTTTT
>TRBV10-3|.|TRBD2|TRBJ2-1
CAISPTSGGAYNEQFF
TGTGCCATCAGCCCGACTAGCGGGGGGGCCTACAATGAGCAGTTCTTC
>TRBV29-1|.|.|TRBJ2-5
CSVEAVLETQYF
TGCAGCGTTGAAGCTGTGTTGGAGACCCAGTACTTC
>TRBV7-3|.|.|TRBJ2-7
CASSREEGREQYF
TGTGCCAGCAGCCGCGAAGAGGGTCGCGAGCAGTACTTC
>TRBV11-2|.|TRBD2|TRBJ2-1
CASSSTRLADEQFF
TGTGCCAGCAGCTCGACGAGACTAGCAGATGAGCAGTTCTTC
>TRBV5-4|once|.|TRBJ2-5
CASSLSGETQYF
TGTGCCAGCAGCTTGTCAGGGGAGACCCAGTACTTC
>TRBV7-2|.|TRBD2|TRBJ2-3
CASSPKTSGGTDTQYF
TGTGCCAGCAGCCCCAAGACTAGCGGGGGCACAGATACGCAGTATTTT
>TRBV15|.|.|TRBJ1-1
CATSRGEKRLDTEAFF
TGTGCCACCAGCAGAGGAGAGAAACGCTTGGACACTGAAGCTTTCTTT